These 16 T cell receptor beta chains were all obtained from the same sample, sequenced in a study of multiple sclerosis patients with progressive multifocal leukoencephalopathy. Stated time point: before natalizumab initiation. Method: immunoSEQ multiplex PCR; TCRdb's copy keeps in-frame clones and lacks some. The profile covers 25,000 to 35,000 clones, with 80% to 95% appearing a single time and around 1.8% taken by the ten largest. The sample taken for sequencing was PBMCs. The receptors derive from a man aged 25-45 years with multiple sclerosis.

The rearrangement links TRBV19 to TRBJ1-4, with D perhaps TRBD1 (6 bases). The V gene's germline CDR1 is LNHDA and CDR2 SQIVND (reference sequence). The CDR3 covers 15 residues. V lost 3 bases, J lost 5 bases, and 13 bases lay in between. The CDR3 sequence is CASSMRGGWNEKLFF. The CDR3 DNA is TGTGCCAGTAGTATGAGGGGGGGATGGAATGAAAAACTGTTTTTT.

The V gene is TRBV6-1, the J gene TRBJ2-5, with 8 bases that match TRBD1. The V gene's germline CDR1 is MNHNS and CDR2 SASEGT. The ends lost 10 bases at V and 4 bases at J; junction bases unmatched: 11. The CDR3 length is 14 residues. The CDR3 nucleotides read TGTGCCACCGAAGGCAGGGGGCGGGCAGAGACCCAGTACTTC. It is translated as CATEGRGRAETQYF.

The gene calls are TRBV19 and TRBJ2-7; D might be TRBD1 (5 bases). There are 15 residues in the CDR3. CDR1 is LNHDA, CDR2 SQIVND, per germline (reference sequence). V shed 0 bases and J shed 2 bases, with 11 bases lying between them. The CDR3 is CASSIDGQGPYEQYF. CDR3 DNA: TGTGCCAGTAGTATAGATGGGCAGGGCCCCTACGAGCAGTACTTC.

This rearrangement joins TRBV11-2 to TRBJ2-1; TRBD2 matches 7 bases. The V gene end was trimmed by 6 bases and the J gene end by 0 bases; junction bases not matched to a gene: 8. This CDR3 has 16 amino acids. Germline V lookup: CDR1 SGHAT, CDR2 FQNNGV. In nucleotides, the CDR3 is TGTGCCAGCAGTTCCTTTCGCGGGAGCTCCTACAATGAGCAGTTCTTC. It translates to CASSSFRGSSYNEQFF.

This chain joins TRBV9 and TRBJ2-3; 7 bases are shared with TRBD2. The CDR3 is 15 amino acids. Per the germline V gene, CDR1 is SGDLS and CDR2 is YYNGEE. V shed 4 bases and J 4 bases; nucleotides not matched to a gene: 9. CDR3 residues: CASSPRTSAADTQYF. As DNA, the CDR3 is TGTGCCAGCAGCCCCCGGACTAGTGCGGCAGATACGCAGTATTTT.

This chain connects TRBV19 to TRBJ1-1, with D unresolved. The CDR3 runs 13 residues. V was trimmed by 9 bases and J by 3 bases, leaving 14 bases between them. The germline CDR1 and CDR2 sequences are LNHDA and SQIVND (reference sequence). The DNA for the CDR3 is TGTGCCAGCTGCCACGAGTCGGACACTGAAGCTTTCTTT. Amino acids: CASCHESDTEAFF.

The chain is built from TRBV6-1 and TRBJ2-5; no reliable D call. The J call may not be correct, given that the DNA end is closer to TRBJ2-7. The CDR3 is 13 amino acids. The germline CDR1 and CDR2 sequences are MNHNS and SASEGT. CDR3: CASSEASRYEQYF. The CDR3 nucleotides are TGTGCCAGCAGTGAAGCTAGCCGATACGAGCAGTACTTC.

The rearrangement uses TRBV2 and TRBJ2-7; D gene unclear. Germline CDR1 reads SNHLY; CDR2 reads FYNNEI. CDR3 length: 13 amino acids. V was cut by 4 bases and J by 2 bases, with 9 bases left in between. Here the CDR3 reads CASSAYLTYEQYF. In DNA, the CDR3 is TGTGCCAGCAGTGCTTACTTAACCTACGAGCAGTACTTC.

DNA for the CDR3: TGCGCCAGCAGCCAAGGGACTAGCGGGAGCGGTGAGCAGTTCTTC. Its translation: CASSQGTSGSGEQFF. This chain links TRBV4-3 with TRBJ2-1, with TRBD2 matching over 13 bases. Trimming cost V 1 base and J 9 bases; bases outside gene matches: 3. The germline V gene encodes CDR1 LGHNA and CDR2 YSLEER. The CDR3 has 15 amino acids.

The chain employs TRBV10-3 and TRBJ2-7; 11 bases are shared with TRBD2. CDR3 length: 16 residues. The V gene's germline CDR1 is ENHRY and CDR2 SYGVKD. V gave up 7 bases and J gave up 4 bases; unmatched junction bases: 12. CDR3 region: CAITEGLAALGYEQYF. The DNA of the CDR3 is TGTGCCATCACCGAGGGACTAGCGGCCCTGGGGTACGAGCAGTACTTC.

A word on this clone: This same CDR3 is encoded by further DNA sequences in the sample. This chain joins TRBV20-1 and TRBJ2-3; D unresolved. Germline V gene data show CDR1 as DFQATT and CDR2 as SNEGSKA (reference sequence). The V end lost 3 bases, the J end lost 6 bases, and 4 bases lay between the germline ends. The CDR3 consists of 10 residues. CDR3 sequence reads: CSAREDTQYF. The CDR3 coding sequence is TGCAGTGCTAGGGAGGATACGCAGTATTTT.

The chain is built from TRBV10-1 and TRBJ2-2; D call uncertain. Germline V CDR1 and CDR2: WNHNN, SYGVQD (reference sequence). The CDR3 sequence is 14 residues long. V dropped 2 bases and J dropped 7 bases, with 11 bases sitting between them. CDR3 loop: CASSEIADHGELFF. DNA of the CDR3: TGCGCCAGCAGTGAGATTGCTGATCACGGGGAGCTGTTTTTT.

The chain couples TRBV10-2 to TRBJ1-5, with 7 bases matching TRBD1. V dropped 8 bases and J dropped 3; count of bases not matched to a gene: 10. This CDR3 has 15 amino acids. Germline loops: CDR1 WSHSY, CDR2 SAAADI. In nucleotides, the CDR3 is TGCGCCAGCGATTCCGACAGGGCGCACAATCAGCCCCAGCATTTT. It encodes CASDSDRAHNQPQHF.

The CDR3 region has the DNA TGCGCCAGCAGCCAAATACCGGGACAGGGTTACGAGCAGTACTTC. Translating it yields CASSQIPGQGYEQYF. This rearrangement joins TRBV4-3 to TRBJ2-7; TRBD1 agrees at 9 bases. The V and J ends lost 2 bases and 4 bases, in that order; junction bases with no gene match: 6. The CDR3 loop spans 15 amino acids. Per the germline V gene, CDR1 is LGHNA and CDR2 is YSLEER.

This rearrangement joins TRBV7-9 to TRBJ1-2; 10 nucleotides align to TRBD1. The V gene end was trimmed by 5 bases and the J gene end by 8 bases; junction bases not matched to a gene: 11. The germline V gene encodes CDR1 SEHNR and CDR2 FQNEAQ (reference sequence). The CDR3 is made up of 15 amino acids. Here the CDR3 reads CASSRPLDRGLGYTF. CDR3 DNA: TGTGCCAGCAGCCGACCCCTGGACAGGGGGTTAGGCTACACCTTC.

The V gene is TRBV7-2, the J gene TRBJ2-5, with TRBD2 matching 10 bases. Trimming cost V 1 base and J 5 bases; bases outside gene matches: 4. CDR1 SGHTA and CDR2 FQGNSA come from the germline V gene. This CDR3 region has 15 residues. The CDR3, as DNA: TGTGCCAGCAGCTTAGAGCTAGCGGGAGATGAGACCCAGTACTTC. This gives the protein CASSLELAGDETQYF.